Sequencing of this T cell receptor (beta chain) was carried out in a study of T cell responses to AZD1222 COVID-19 vaccine. Notes on the study in general: Nearly half of spike-specific TCRs reportedly go after variant regions that carry no mutations. The peak T cell response came first, and repertoires were sampled only after it. Distributed over spike, vaccine-associated CD4 TCRs predominated at 160-218 and 743-854. The sample set comprised mostly white British donors with more females, and clonal diversity was possibly underestimated.

In this sample, this clone turned up a few times. Its antigen is still unknown. Profiled with immunoSEQ multiplex PCR; TCRdb holds only in-frame clones, not every one. This sample has 50,000 to 65,000 clones, with 80% to 90% found just once. The ends were cut back, 4 bases at V and 2 bases at J, with 15 bases in the middle. This CDR3 has 16 residues. The germline gives CDR1 MNHEY, CDR2 SVGAGI. The sample here was peripheral blood, taken on day 0 of AZD1222 vaccination. The origin of this receptor is an adult in good health. The V call is TRBV6-5, the J call TRBJ1-3, with D maybe TRBD1 (6 bases). For the CDR3, the DNA is TGTGCCAGCAGTTCCCCGGGAGGGGGGACTGGAAACACCATATATTTT. This sequence encodes CASSSPGGGTGNTIYF.